This TCR beta chain was sequenced in a study of blood T cell repertoires in COVID-19. Concerning this clone: The germline gene is not matched at one end of the junction; a read error may be the cause.

Clones were sequenced by immunoSEQ multiplex PCR, and TCRdb holds only the in-frame ones, with some missing. The top ten clones hold 3% to 4% of a sample with 200,000 to 250,000 clones, around 84% of them seen once. The CDR3 consists of 14 residues. CDR1 is SGHVS and CDR2 is FQNEAQ in the germline V gene. The gene calls are TRBV7-8 and TRBJ1-1; TRBD1 agrees at 7 bases. The clonotype originates from a woman aged 18-35 years with acute or convalescent COVID-19. The sample comprised peripheral blood. The CDR3 spells CASTLDRVNTEAFF. DNA for the CDR3: TGTGCCAGCACCTTAGACAGGGTGAACACTGAAGCTTTCTTT.